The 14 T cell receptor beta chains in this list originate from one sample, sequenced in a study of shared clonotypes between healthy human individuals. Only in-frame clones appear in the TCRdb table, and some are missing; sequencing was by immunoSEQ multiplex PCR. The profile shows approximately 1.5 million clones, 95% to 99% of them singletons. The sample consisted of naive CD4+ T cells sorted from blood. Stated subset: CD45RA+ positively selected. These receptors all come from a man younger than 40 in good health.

CDR3 bases: TGCGCCAGCAGCCAAGTCCCCCCAGGGGCGAGCGGAGAGACCCAGTACTTC. It specifies CASSQVPPGASGETQYF. The chain carries TRBV4-1 and TRBJ2-5; D possibly corresponds to TRBD1 (6 bases). Per the germline V gene, CDR1 is MGHRA and CDR2 is YSYEKL. V lost 1 base, J lost 4 bases, and 19 bases lay in between. CDR3 size: 17 residues.

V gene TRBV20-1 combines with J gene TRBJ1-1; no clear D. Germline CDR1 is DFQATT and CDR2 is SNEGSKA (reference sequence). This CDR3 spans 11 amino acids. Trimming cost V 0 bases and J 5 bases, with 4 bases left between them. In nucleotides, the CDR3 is TGCAGTGCTAGAGACAGAACTGAAGCTTTCTTT. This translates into CSARDRTEAFF.

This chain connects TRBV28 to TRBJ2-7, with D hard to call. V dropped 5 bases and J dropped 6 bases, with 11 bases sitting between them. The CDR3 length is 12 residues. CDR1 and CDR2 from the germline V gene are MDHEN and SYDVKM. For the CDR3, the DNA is TGTGCCAGCAGTCCCGCACCATTCGAGCAGTACTTC. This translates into CASSPAPFEQYF.

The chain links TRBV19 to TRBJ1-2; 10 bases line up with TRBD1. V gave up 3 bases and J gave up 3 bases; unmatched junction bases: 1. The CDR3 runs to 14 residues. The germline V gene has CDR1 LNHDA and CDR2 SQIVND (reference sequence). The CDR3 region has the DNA TGTGCCAGTAGTATGGACAGGGGGGACTATGGCTACACCTTC. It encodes CASSMDRGDYGYTF.

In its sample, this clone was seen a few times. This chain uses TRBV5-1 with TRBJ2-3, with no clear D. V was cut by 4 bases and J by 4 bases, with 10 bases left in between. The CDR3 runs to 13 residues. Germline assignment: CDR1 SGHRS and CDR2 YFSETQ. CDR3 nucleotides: TGCGCCAGCAGCAGAGGACCAGCAGATACGCAGTATTTT. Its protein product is CASSRGPADTQYF.

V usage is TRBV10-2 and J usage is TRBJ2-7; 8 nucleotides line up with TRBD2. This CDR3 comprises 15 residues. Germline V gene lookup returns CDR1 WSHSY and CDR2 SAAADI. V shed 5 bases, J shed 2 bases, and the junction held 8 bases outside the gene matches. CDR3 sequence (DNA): TGCGCCAGCAGTAAGTTAGCGGGACCTACCTACGAGCAGTACTTC. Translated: CASSKLAGPTYEQYF.

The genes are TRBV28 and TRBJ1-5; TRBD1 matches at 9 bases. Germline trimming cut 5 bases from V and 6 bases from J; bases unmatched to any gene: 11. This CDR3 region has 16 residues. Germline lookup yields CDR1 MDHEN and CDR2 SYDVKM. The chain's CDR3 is CASSPSDRGRSQPQHF. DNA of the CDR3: TGTGCCAGCAGTCCCTCGGACAGGGGTAGGAGTCAGCCCCAGCATTTT.

The CDR3 nucleotides read TGTGCTTGTCGTCAGGAGAACACCGGGGAGCTGTTTTTT. Protein sequence: CACRQENTGELFF. The J gene is TRBJ2-2, the V gene TRBV10-3, with D hard to call. CDR3 length: 13 amino acids. Germline values: CDR1 ENHRY, CDR2 SYGVKD.

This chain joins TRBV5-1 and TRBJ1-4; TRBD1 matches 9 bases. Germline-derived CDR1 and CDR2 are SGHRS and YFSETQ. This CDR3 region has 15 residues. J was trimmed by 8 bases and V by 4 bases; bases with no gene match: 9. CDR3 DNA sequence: TGCGCCAGCAGCCCGAAACAGGGGGCGGGGGAAAAACTGTTTTTT. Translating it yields CASSPKQGAGEKLFF.

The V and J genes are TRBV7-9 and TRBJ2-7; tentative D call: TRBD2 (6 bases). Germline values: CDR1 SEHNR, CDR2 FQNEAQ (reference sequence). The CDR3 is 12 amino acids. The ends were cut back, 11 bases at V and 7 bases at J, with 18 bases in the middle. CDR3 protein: CAGGSSSREQYF. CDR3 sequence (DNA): TGTGCCGGAGGGTCGTCCTCTAGGGAGCAGTACTTC.

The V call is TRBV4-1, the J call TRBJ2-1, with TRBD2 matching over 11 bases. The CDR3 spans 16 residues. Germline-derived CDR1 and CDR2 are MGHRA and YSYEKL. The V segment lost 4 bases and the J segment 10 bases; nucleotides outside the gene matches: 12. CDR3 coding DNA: TGCGCCAGCAGCCTCGGTGGTAGCGGGGGGGTCGGGGAGCAGTTCTTC. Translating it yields CASSLGGSGGVGEQFF.

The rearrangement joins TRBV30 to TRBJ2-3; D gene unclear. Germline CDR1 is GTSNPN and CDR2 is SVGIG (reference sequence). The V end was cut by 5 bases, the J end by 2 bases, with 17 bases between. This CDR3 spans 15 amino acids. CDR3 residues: CAWGRLPPHTDTQYF. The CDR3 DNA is TGTGCCTGGGGTAGACTGCCGCCCCACACAGATACGCAGTATTTT.

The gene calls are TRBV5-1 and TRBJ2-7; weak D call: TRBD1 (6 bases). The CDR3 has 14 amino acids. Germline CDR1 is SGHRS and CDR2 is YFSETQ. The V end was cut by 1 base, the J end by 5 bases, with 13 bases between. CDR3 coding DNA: TGCGCCAGCAGCTTGCTCCCAGGGGTCCACGAGCAGTACTTC. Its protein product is CASSLLPGVHEQYF. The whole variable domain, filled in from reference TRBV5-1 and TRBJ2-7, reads KAGVTQTPRYLIKTRGQQVTLSCSPISGHRSVSWYQQTPGQGLQFLFEYFSETQRNKGNFPGRFSGRQFSNSRSEMNVSTLELGDSALYLCASSLLPGVHEQYFGPGTRLTVT.

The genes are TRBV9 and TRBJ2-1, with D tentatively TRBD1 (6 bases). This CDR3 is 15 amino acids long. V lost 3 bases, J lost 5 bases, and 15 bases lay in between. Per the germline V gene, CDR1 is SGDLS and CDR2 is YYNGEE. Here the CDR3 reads CASSAGYRVNNEQFF. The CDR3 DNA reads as TGTGCCAGCAGCGCTGGGTACAGGGTTAACAATGAGCAGTTCTTC.